A selection of T cell receptor beta chains follows, all from one sample in a study of naive CD8 T cells in extremely preterm neonates. The data were produced by immunoSEQ multiplex PCR, yet TCRdb's version contains in-frame clones alone and is incomplete. This table holds under 9,500 clones, around nine tenths found once. Material: naive CD8+ T cells from cord blood. The receptor set was obtained from a newborn in good health. CDR3s leave out the opening cysteine and the closing phenylalanine or tryptophan. Expanded clones get a size class; other rows say once, few or many, or leave the size out.

TRBJ1-1	TRBV9	NA	ASSVEGGFGDTEAF
TRBJ2-7	TRBV28	few	ASSPRLRNEQY
TRBJ1-2	TRBV14	NA	ASSQGTAYGYT
TRBJ2-3	TRBV27	NA	ASSPRTDTQY
TRBJ2-6	TRBV27	NA	ASSLSFGLLSSGANVLT
TRBJ2-3	TRBV5-1	once	ASSPNPGTGGADTQY
TRBJ1-1	TRBV27	once	ASSLLGGAPVKAF
TRBJ2-7	TRBV5-6	NA	ASSFGSRYEQY
TRBJ2-7	TRBV19	NA	ASSPGTYEQY
TRBJ2-2	TRBV9	NA	ASSVRLQGANTGELF
TRBJ1-6	TRBV4-1	few	ASSQGGQGQGSPLH